The 31 T cell receptor beta chains below all came from one sample that was sequenced in a study of T cells in narcolepsy. Method: immunoSEQ multiplex PCR; TCRdb's copy keeps in-frame clones and lacks some. The top ten clones hold roughly 1.3% of a sample with under 40,000 clones, 84% of them seen once. The specimen was CD45RA- memory CD4+ T cells from PBMCs. The receptors stem from a human donor with narcolepsy.

CDR3 bases: TGTGCCAGCAGCTTTCGAGGTTCTAGCACAGATACGCAGTATTTT. Translating it yields CASSFRGSSTDTQYF. The rearrangement links TRBV11-2 to TRBJ2-3; no reliable D call. Trimming stripped 3 bases from V and 0 bases from J, with 10 bases between. Germline assignment: CDR1 SGHAT and CDR2 FQNNGV. The CDR3 is made up of 15 amino acids.

The rearrangement links TRBV7-3 to TRBJ2-7; perhaps TRBD2 as D (6 bases). Between the trimmed V and J ends, which lost 5 bases and 3 bases, there was a span of 11 bases. The germline V gene encodes CDR1 SGHTA and CDR2 FQGTGA. The CDR3 runs to 13 residues. The CDR3 loop is CASSRGKGYEQYF. As DNA, the CDR3 is TGTGCCAGCAGCCGGGGGAAGGGCTACGAGCAGTACTTC.

V usage is TRBV18 and J usage is TRBJ2-2, with 7 bases aligning to TRBD1. This CDR3 has 18 amino acids. Germline CDR1 reads KGHSH; CDR2 reads LQKENI. V trimming: 3 bases; J trimming: 2 bases; junction bases outside the gene matches: 12. The CDR3 is CASSPRDIGGPNTGELFF. The CDR3 coding sequence is TGTGCCAGCTCACCTCGGGATATAGGGGGCCCAAACACCGGGGAGCTGTTTTTT.

CDR3 in amino acids: CASRSGGRTSNSPLHF. In DNA form, the CDR3 reads TGTGCCAGCAGGTCTGGGGGCAGGACCTCGAATTCACCCCTCCACTTT. This chain joins TRBV27 and TRBJ1-6; D possibly corresponds to TRBD1 (6 bases). Germline V gene data show CDR1 as MNHEY and CDR2 as SMNVEV (reference sequence). The CDR3 length is 16 residues. V was shortened by 6 bases and J by 7 bases, with 19 bases between the two germline ends.

The rearrangement uses TRBV5-1 and TRBJ2-2, with 8 bases fitting TRBD1. Germline V gene sequence: CDR1 SGHRS, CDR2 YFSETQ. V was pared by 0 bases and J by 7 bases, with 5 bases of the junction left unmatched. The CDR3 is 15 residues long. This CDR3 reads CASSLGTGSVGELFF. As DNA, the CDR3 is TGCGCCAGCAGCTTGGGGACAGGGTCTGTCGGGGAGCTGTTTTTT.

The CDR3 DNA sequence: TGTGCCATCAGCGACCTGAAGAGGGGGGGTAATGAGCAGTTCTTC. It translates to CAISDLKRGGNEQFF. This rearrangement joins TRBV10-3 to TRBJ2-1, with TRBD2 as a possible D gene (7 bases). The CDR3 has 15 residues. CDR1 and CDR2 from the germline V gene are ENHRY and SYGVKD. With 6 bases removed from V and 7 bases from J, the gap between germline ends came to 19 bases.

V is TRBV19 and J is TRBJ2-4, with D possibly being TRBD2 (6 bases). Germline V lookup: CDR1 LNHDA, CDR2 SQIVND (reference sequence). CDR3 length: 13 amino acids. The V gene lost 2 bases and the J gene lost 8 bases, with 10 bases spanning the gap. This chain's CDR3 is CASSIRREDIQYF. The DNA for the CDR3 is TGTGCCAGTAGTATACGGAGGGAAGACATTCAGTACTTC.

The rearrangement uses TRBV7-8 and TRBJ2-7; D might be TRBD1 or TRBD2, each matching 6 bases. Germline-derived CDR1 and CDR2 are SGHVS and FQNEAQ. The ends were cut back, 1 base at V and 2 bases at J, with 12 bases in the middle. The CDR3 covers 15 residues. CDR3 DNA sequence: TGTGCCAGCAGCTTAGGAGGGGGGCTCGCCTACGAGCAGTACGTC. It is translated as CASSLGGGLAYEQYV.

V and J are TRBV29-1 and TRBJ2-7, with a possible D match to TRBD1 (6 bases). The V gene lost 1 base and the J gene lost 4 bases, with 11 bases spanning the gap. This CDR3 contains 13 residues. Germline V gene lookup returns CDR1 SQVTM and CDR2 ANQGSEA. In DNA, the CDR3 is TGCAGCGTTGAAGTGCAGGGGAATTACGAGCAGTACTTC. This sequence encodes CSVEVQGNYEQYF.

The chain uses TRBV19 and TRBJ1-1, with D perhaps TRBD1 (6 bases). Trimming left V 7 bases short and J 0 bases short, with 18 bases between. The CDR3 sequence is 16 residues long. Germline-derived CDR1 and CDR2 are LNHDA and SQIVND (reference sequence). The CDR3 sequence: CASKTTLQGVNTEAFF. The DNA of the CDR3 is TGTGCCAGTAAGACTACTCTACAGGGTGTGAACACTGAAGCTTTCTTT.

This clone was seen just once. The V and J genes are TRBV5-6 and TRBJ1-1; D call uncertain. Deletions cut 0 bases from V and 4 bases from J, with 7 bases between. The CDR3 sequence is 13 residues long. CDR1 is SGHDT, CDR2 YYEEEE, per germline. For the CDR3, the DNA is TGTGCCAGCAGCTTGGCAGATGGCACTGAAGCTTTCTTT. Protein product: CASSLADGTEAFF.

The chain recombines TRBV4-2 with TRBJ2-7; a weak D match, TRBD1 (6 bases). V lost 3 bases, J lost 7 bases, and 22 bases lay in between. From germline, CDR1 is LGHNA and CDR2 YNFKEQ. CDR3 length: 16 residues. The chain's CDR3 is CASSQLKQGVSEEQYV. CDR3 DNA sequence: TGTGCCAGCAGCCAGCTGAAACAGGGCGTGAGTGAGGAGCAGTACGTC.

The J gene is TRBJ1-4, the V gene TRBV28; D uncertain. The CDR3 totals 16 residues. Deletions cut 5 bases from V and 0 bases from J, with 13 bases between. Germline CDR1 reads MDHEN; CDR2 reads SYDVKM. This CDR3 is CASSLTEFATNEKLFF. The DNA of the CDR3 is TGTGCCAGCAGTCTTACGGAATTCGCAACTAATGAAAAACTGTTTTTT.

The chain joins TRBV28 to TRBJ2-5; TRBD1 agrees at 12 bases. The CDR3 sequence is 13 residues long. Germline CDR1 and CDR2: MDHEN and SYDVKM. V lost 6 bases to trimming and J lost 11 bases; unmatched junction nucleotides: 7. CDR3 nucleotide sequence: TGTGCCAGCAGGGGACAGGGGGCAGGTGAGCAGTACTTC. Protein product: CASRGQGAGEQYF.

The chain combines TRBV11-1 with TRBJ1-1; D is uncertain. Trimming cost V 4 bases and J 5 bases, with 20 bases left between them. CDR3 length: 16 amino acids. Germline CDR1 reads SGHAT; CDR2 reads FQDESV (reference sequence). CDR3 amino acids: CASSSRTGSRGTEAFF. The CDR3 DNA is TGTGCCAGCAGCTCCCGAACGGGCTCGCGGGGTACTGAAGCTTTCTTT.

The chain carries TRBV30 and TRBJ1-4, with 8 bases identical to TRBD1. This CDR3 has 16 amino acids. The V gene end was trimmed by 0 bases and the J gene end by 3 bases; junction bases not matched to a gene: 6. Germline V gene lookup returns CDR1 GTSNPN and CDR2 SVGIG (reference sequence). The CDR3: CAWSVGRGQPNEKLFF. The CDR3 region has the DNA TGTGCCTGGAGTGTAGGCAGGGGGCAACCTAATGAAAAACTGTTTTTT.

The chain employs TRBV12-5 and TRBJ1-2; the D is unclear. This CDR3 region has 12 residues. V lost 6 bases and J 1 base, leaving 6 bases between the germline ends. From germline, CDR1 is LGHNT and CDR2 FRNRAP. CDR3 amino acids: CASGRDNYGYTF. CDR3 sequence (DNA): TGTGCTAGTGGGAGGGATAACTATGGCTACACCTTC.

The gene calls are TRBV6-1 and TRBJ1-2, with a possible D match to TRBD1 (5 bases). Germline CDR1 and CDR2: MNHNS and SASEGT. V lost 6 bases and J lost 9, with 17 bases in between. The CDR3 totals 13 residues. The CDR3 loop reads CASSPPPGVSYTF. CDR3 DNA: TGTGCCAGCAGCCCTCCTCCGGGGGTGAGCTACACCTTC.

This rearrangement joins TRBV6-5 to TRBJ1-5; D unclear. Trimming removed 7 bases at V and 0 bases at J, with 7 bases between. This CDR3 has 13 amino acids. The germline V gene has CDR1 MNHEY and CDR2 SVGAGI. The CDR3 DNA is TGTGCCAGCAATAAGGATAGCAATCAGCCCCAGCATTTT. Residues: CASNKDSNQPQHF.

A remark on this clone: One end of the junction is discordant with germline, which a read error may explain. The V call is TRBV7-7, the J call TRBJ2-5; 7 nucleotides match TRBD2. Germline lookup yields CDR1 SSHAT and CDR2 FNYEAQ (reference sequence). The CDR3 covers 15 residues. CDR3 coding DNA: TGTGCTAGCAGCCCTAGCGGAGCGGGGTGGGAGACCCAGTACTTC. This gives the protein CASSPSGAGWETQYF.

The rearrangement links TRBV7-9 to TRBJ2-5, with D perhaps TRBD2 (6 bases). The length of the CDR3 is 14 residues. The V gene's germline CDR1 is SEHNR and CDR2 FQNEAQ (reference sequence). Trimming pared 8 bases from V and 7 bases from J, leaving 20 bases between. CDR3 coding DNA: TGTGCCAGCGGGGGGACTCCGCCGGGTGGGACCCAGTACTTC. Translation: CASGGTPPGGTQYF.

V is TRBV30 and J is TRBJ2-3; 9 bases are shared with TRBD2. Losses at the gene ends were 0 bases for V and 7 bases for J; bases not matched to a gene: 11. This CDR3 comprises 16 residues. Germline CDR1 reads GTSNPN; CDR2 reads SVGIG (reference sequence). CDR3: CAWSVIASGNRNTQYF. The CDR3 DNA follows: TGTGCCTGGAGTGTAATAGCTAGCGGGAACCGAAATACGCAGTATTTT.

V usage is TRBV10-3 and J usage is TRBJ2-1; D might be TRBD2 (6 bases). V was pared by 3 bases and J by 3 bases, with 18 bases between. CDR1 and CDR2 from the germline V gene are ENHRY and SYGVKD. This CDR3 spans 17 amino acids. The CDR3 region is CAISDPSAGGGYNEQFF. CDR3 DNA: TGTGCCATCAGTGACCCGTCAGCGGGTGGGGGCTACAATGAGCAGTTCTTC.

The V call is TRBV7-2, the J call TRBJ1-4; the match to TRBD1 covers 8 bases. CDR1 SGHTA and CDR2 FQGNSA come from the germline V gene. After removal of 5 bases from V and 7 bases from J, the junction contained 9 bases not matched to a gene. This CDR3 has 15 amino acids. The CDR3 sequence: CASSLTGQDIEKLFF. The CDR3 DNA reads as TGTGCCAGCAGCCTAACGGGACAGGATATTGAAAAACTGTTTTTT.

This clone has just a few counts. The CDR3 loop is CASSRRLNTEAFF. In DNA form, the CDR3 reads TGTGCCAGCAGTAGACGGTTGAACACTGAAGCTTTCTTT. The gene calls are TRBV28 and TRBJ1-1; D gene uncertain. CDR3 length: 13 amino acids. Germline-derived CDR1 and CDR2 are MDHEN and SYDVKM. The V end lost 5 bases, the J end lost 0 bases, and 7 bases lay between the germline ends.

This rearrangement joins TRBV9 to TRBJ2-3; D remains ambiguous. This CDR3 comprises 13 residues. V shed 0 bases and J shed 5 bases, with 7 bases lying between them. Germline values: CDR1 SGDLS, CDR2 YYNGEE. The CDR3 DNA reads as TGTGCCAGCAGCGTAGCTGGGAAAGATACGCAGTATTTT. It codes for CASSVAGKDTQYF.

The V call is TRBV11-2, the J call TRBJ2-5; 11 positions match TRBD2. Germline V gene sequence: CDR1 SGHAT, CDR2 FQNNGV. V lost 2 bases, J lost 2 bases, and 4 bases stayed unmatched. This CDR3 has 16 residues. The CDR3 loop reads CASSLQPSGGQETQYF. The CDR3 DNA follows: TGTGCCAGCAGCTTACAACCTAGCGGGGGGCAAGAGACCCAGTACTTC.

The rearrangement joins TRBV6-5 to TRBJ2-1; 12 bases are shared with TRBD2. Losses at the gene ends were 6 bases for V and 7 bases for J; bases not matched to a gene: 7. The CDR3 totals 15 residues. Germline values: CDR1 MNHEY, CDR2 SVGAGI. CDR3 coding DNA: TGTGCCAGCAGGCCTAGCGGGGGGGCTCCGAATGAGCAGTTCTTC. The encoded protein is CASRPSGGAPNEQFF.

V is TRBV30 and J is TRBJ1-5, with no clear D. This CDR3 region has 13 residues. Germline V gives CDR1 GTSNPN, CDR2 SVGIG (reference sequence). The V end was cut by 0 bases, the J end by 10 bases, with 13 bases between. CDR3 in DNA: TGTGCCTGGAGTGTAACCGACTCCGATCCCCAGCATTTT. The encoded protein is CAWSVTDSDPQHF.

The chain couples TRBV14 to TRBJ2-5; the D is unclear. The CDR3 consists of 18 residues. V was pared by 0 bases and J by 2 bases, with 19 bases between. Germline loops: CDR1 SGHDN, CDR2 FVKESK. The CDR3 protein is CASSQERRTLTVQETQYF. The CDR3 nucleotides read TGTGCCAGCAGCCAAGAAAGACGGACCCTGACCGTTCAAGAGACCCAGTACTTC. Combining the CDR3 with reference TRBV14 and TRBJ2-5 gives the whole variable domain EAGVTQFPSHSVIEKGQTVTLRCDPISGHDNLYWYRRVMGKEIKFLLHFVKESKQDESGMPNNRFLAERTGGTYSTLKVQPAELEDSGVYFCASSQERRTLTVQETQYFGPGTRLLVL.

The rearrangement joins TRBV5-1 to TRBJ2-5; D gene unclear. This CDR3 comprises 14 residues. Trimming removed 0 bases at V and 6 bases at J, with 12 bases between. The germline CDR1 and CDR2 sequences are SGHRS and YFSETQ. CDR3 protein: CASSLDPGGKTQYF. For the CDR3, the DNA is TGCGCCAGCAGCTTGGACCCAGGCGGAAAGACCCAGTACTTC.